This T cell receptor (beta chain) was obtained from a study of response to subunit inactivated influenza vaccine (dated by TCRdb to 2016 to 2019). For the study in its entirety: The study used deep quantitative T cell receptor repertoire profiling to track responses to a trivalent subunit inactivated influenza vaccine. The study at large found these results: According to the authors, only a limited number of new T cells may be recruited by each seasonal influenza vaccination.

The library was prepared using RT-PCR. The instrument was an Illumina HiSeq 2500. TCRdb reprocessed the public reads (quality trimming at Q25 with fastp, clone calling with MiXCR) and kept in-frame beta chains. Identical CDR3 protein sequences are pooled into one entry, listed with their most common genes and DNA. The sample table shows some 500,000 distinct CDR3 sequences, and more than 15% are seen once. Clones ranked in the top ten supply around 3% of the sample. Worth noting for this clonotype: The target of this receptor is not known. Nothing much larger sits one base from this clone, and base qualities are not available.

According to the germline V gene, CDR1 reads ENHRY and CDR2 reads SYGVKD. V gives up 0 bases and J gives up 4 bases, and the segment between their germline ends measures 10 bases. Spanning cysteine to phenylalanine, the CDR3 consists of 15 amino acids. Only the CDR3 DNA stays, 45 bases, in frame from base 1. The material was CD4+ T cells sorted from PBMCs, obtained less than 30 months after vaccination. Here the chain combines TRBV10-3 and TRBJ1-5, with no D gene named confidently. This sequence was found in a man between 50 and 70 years old who received an inactivated influenza vaccine. Donor details come from another sample of the same person, matched by shared clones. The nucleotide sequence is given as TGTGCCATCAGTGAGTCGACAATGGGGAATCAGCCCCAGCATTTT. The resulting protein is CAISESTMGNQPQHF.